A selection of T cell receptor beta chains follows, all from one sample in a study of Tregs in tolerant kidney transplant recipients. Libraries were prepared by immunoSEQ multiplex PCR; TCRdb keeps only in-frame clonotypes and omits some of them. The sample has roughly 250,000 clones, about 86% seen once. The sequencing sample was made of CD4+ T cells from blood. Receptors originate from a human donor in good health. Each CDR3 is given with its conserved first and last residue. D genes are given only for firm matches. Some rows mark clone size as missing; the rest say once, few, many or name a class of expanded clone.

d_call	j_call	clone_size	v_call	cdr3_aa	cdr3_nt
TRBD1	TRBJ2-7	-	TRBV5-1	CASSLLGQAVWEQYF	TGCGCCAGCAGTCTACTGGGACAGGCCGTCTGGGAGCAGTACTTC
TRBD1	TRBJ1-1	once	TRBV11-2	CASKGTGGKRGTEAFF	TGTGCCAGCAAAGGGACAGGGGGGAAGCGGGGCACTGAAGCTTTCTTT
-	TRBJ1-2	-	TRBV5-4	CASSLDAVYGYTF	TGTGCCAGCAGCTTGGATGCGGTATATGGCTACACCTTC
-	TRBJ1-1	once	TRBV5-1	CASSLSAFLGEAFF	TGCGCCAGCAGCTTGTCGGCCTTCTTGGGTGAAGCTTTCTTT
TRBD1	TRBJ2-1	-	TRBV7-3	CASSSTGGNEQFF	TGTGCCAGCAGCTCGACAGGGGGCAATGAGCAGTTCTTC
-	TRBJ2-7	-	TRBV27	CASSFLDGGLRNEQYF	TGTGCCAGCAGTTTCCTAGACGGGGGCCTGAGGAACGAGCAGTACTTC
TRBD1	TRBJ2-7	-	TRBV5-1	CASSNRDRGLDEQYF	TGCGCCAGCAGCAACCGGGACAGGGGGCTCGACGAGCAGTACTTC
-	TRBJ2-1	-	TRBV5-1	CASSSAVLRYNEQFF	TGCGCCAGCAGCTCGGCCGTTTTGCGATACAATGAGCAGTTCTTC
TRBD2	TRBJ2-7	-	TRBV27	CASSFRSGSRDEQYF	TGTGCCAGCAGTTTCAGAAGCGGGAGTCGTGACGAGCAGTACTTC
-	TRBJ1-2	few	TRBV7-2	CASSLVGGDYGYTF	TGTGCCAGCAGCTTAGTCGGCGGGGACTATGGCTACACCTTC
TRBD1	TRBJ1-5	-	TRBV6-5	CATRDRERSQPQHF	TGTGCCACCCGGGACAGGGAGAGAAGCCAGCCCCAGCATTTT
-	TRBJ2-7	-	TRBV19	CARPGRGFHEQYF	TGTGCCAGGCCCGGGAGAGGGTTCCACGAGCAGTACTTC
-	TRBJ1-1	-	TRBV29-1	CSVGIWNTEAFF	TGCAGCGTTGGGATCTGGAACACTGAAGCTTTCTTT
-	TRBJ2-7	-	TRBV7-9	CASSFGSSYEQYF	TGTGCCAGCAGCTTCGGTTCGTCCTACGAGCAGTACTTC
-	TRBJ2-5	-	TRBV5-1	CASSFRQGGETQYF	TGCGCCAGCAGCTTCCGACAGGGAGGGGAGACCCAGTACTTC
-	TRBJ2-7	-	TRBV28	CASSPKGYEQYF	TGTGCCAGCAGCCCAAAAGGCTACGAGCAGTACTTC
-	TRBJ2-5	-	TRBV30	CAWSPGPKAQYF	TGTGCCTGGTCCCCGGGTCCCAAGGCCCAGTACTTC
-	TRBJ1-1	few	TRBV5-5	CASSPGWRNTEAFF	TGTGCCAGCAGCCCAGGTTGGAGGAACACTGAAGCTTTCTTT
TRBD1	TRBJ1-2	-	TRBV15	CATSRDYTGTGLSYGYTF	TGTGCCACCAGCAGAGATTATACAGGGACAGGGTTGAGTTATGGCTACACCTTC
TRBD1	TRBJ1-5	-	TRBV7-3	CASSLDRGQPQHF	TGTGCCAGCAGTCTGGACAGGGGTCAGCCCCAGCATTTT
-	TRBJ2-4	-	TRBV2	CASRQGLAKNIQYF	TGTGCCAGCAGACAGGGACTAGCCAAAAACATTCAGTACTTC
-	TRBJ1-1	-	TRBV15	CATSRDYQGLGEAFF	TGTGCCACCAGCAGAGATTATCAGGGGCTCGGTGAAGCTTTCTTT
-	TRBJ2-7	-	TRBV6-5	CASSYLLTRSYEQYF	TGTGCCAGCAGTTACTTGCTAACCCGCTCCTACGAGCAGTACTTC
TRBD1	TRBJ1-2	once	TRBV5-6	CASSFQDRVSGYTF	TGTGCCAGCAGCTTTCAAGACAGGGTTAGTGGCTACACCTTC
-	TRBJ1-3	-	TRBV4-1	CASSQGSSSGEVRNTIYF	TGCGCCAGCAGCCAAGGGTCCTCATCCGGCGAGGTCAGAAACACCATATATTTT
TRBD1	TRBJ1-2	once	TRBV27	CASTNRGATNYGYTF	TGTGCCAGCACAAACAGGGGGGCGACTAACTATGGCTACACCTTC
-	TRBJ2-7	-	TRBV2	CATQRGSQTYEQYF	TGTGCCACCCAGAGGGGGTCGCAGACCTACGAGCAGTACTTC
-	TRBJ2-5	-	TRBV9	CASSVGTGGAETQYF	TGTGCCAGCAGCGTGGGAACAGGGGGGGCAGAGACCCAGTACTTC
TRBD2	TRBJ2-3	-	TRBV5-6	CASSKYGLASGTDTQYF	TGTGCCAGCAGCAAATACGGACTAGCGTCCGGCACAGATACGCAGTATTTT
-	TRBJ1-2	medium-sized	TRBV19	CASSTRFGGYTF	TGTGCCAGTAGTACCCGATTCGGTGGCTACACCTTC
TRBD2	TRBJ2-2	-	TRBV5-1	CASSLKSTSGRAVPGELFF	TGCGCCAGCAGCCTTAAAAGCACTAGCGGGAGGGCCGTGCCCGGGGAGCTGTTTTTT
TRBD1	TRBJ2-7	-	TRBV12-5	CASGLVFDRGLLVYEQYF	TGTGCTAGTGGTTTGGTTTTCGACAGGGGGCTGCTAGTCTACGAGCAGTACTTC
-	TRBJ2-7	-	TRBV6-5	CASRPRFGDYEQYF	TGTGCCAGCAGACCTCGATTTGGGGACTACGAGCAGTACTTC
TRBD1	TRBJ2-5	few	TRBV6-1	CASSAIRWDRGFQETQYF	TGTGCCAGCAGTGCCATAAGGTGGGACAGGGGCTTCCAAGAGACCCAGTACTTC
TRBD2	TRBJ2-2	-	TRBV5-1	CASSTGTSGIPGELFF	TGCGCCAGCAGCACCGGGACTAGCGGGATCCCCGGGGAGCTGTTTTTT
TRBD2	TRBJ2-1	-	TRBV7-9	CASSWGRTSGYNEQFF	TGTGCCAGCAGCTGGGGGAGGACTAGCGGTTACAATGAGCAGTTCTTC
-	TRBJ1-5	-	TRBV19	CASHSGGYRNQPQHF	TGTGCCAGTCACTCGGGGGGCTATCGCAATCAGCCCCAGCATTTT